This T cell receptor beta chain comes out of a study of OX40 agonist ivuxolimab in advanced cancers. In regard to this clone: Its matching antigen is unknown.

General study points: Clonal expansion in partial responders at 0.1-3.0 mg/kg ranked among the lowest.

In germline, CDR1 is LNHDA, CDR2 SQIVND (reference sequence). The CDR3 runs 16 residues. Losses at the gene ends were 7 bases for V and 3 bases for J; bases not matched to a gene: 14. Repertoires were generated with immunoSEQ multiplex PCR, while TCRdb's copy carries only in-frame clones and drops some. The sample records about 96,000 clones, approximately 84% being singletons. V usage is TRBV19 and J usage is TRBJ2-7; TRBD1 aligns across 8 bases. The clonotype originates from an adult with an advanced solid tumor such as melanoma, head and neck, liver or kidney cancer. Specimen: CD4+ or CD8+ T cells sorted from blood, collected in a trial of the OX40 agonist ivuxolimab. This chain's CDR3 is CASTGWGFGTGYEQYF. CDR3 nucleotides: TGTGCCAGTACTGGGTGGGGTTTCGGGACAGGCTACGAGCAGTACTTC.